These 14 T cell receptor beta chains were all obtained from the same sample, sequenced in a study of cytomegalovirus exposure and HLA in healthy donors. PCR primers comprised 60 Vbeta and 13 Jbeta primers. Produced via immunoSEQ multiplex PCR; TCRdb's table is partial and in-frame only. The data contain 150,000 to 200,000 clones, 60% to 85% of them seen just once; the ten biggest clones take up about 1.6%. Input material: PBMCs. The receptors shown here come from a man aged 18 to 29 in good health and CMV-seronegative.

A word on this clone: Sequence at one end of the junction differs from germline and may be a read error. This chain links TRBV5-4 with TRBJ2-5, with a weak D call TRBD1 (6 bases). Germline CDR1 reads SGHNT; CDR2 reads YYREEE (reference sequence). There are 15 residues in the CDR3. The CDR3 region has the DNA TGTGCCAGCAGCTTGGGCCAGGGGCGGCAAGAGGCCCAGTACTTC. Residues: CASSLGQGRQEAQYF.

This clone occurred once. The CDR3 DNA is TGTGCCTGGCCGGGGGGGGGACCGAGCTCCTACAATGAGCAGTTCTTC. It translates to CAWPGGGPSSYNEQFF. The V call is TRBV30, the J call TRBJ2-1; 8 bases map to TRBD2. The CDR3 consists of 16 residues. Germline loops: CDR1 GTSNPN, CDR2 SVGIG (reference sequence). V was clipped by 5 bases and J by 0 bases; unmatched bases: 9.

The chain uses TRBV4-1 and TRBJ2-7; TRBD2 aligns across 9 bases. V was clipped by 6 bases and J by 1 base; unmatched bases: 10. The CDR3 loop spans 16 amino acids. Germline V gene data show CDR1 as MGHRA and CDR2 as YSYEKL. This chain's CDR3 is CASRHLAGVGSYEQYF. Here the CDR3 DNA reads TGCGCCAGCAGACACTTAGCGGGAGTCGGGTCCTACGAGCAGTACTTC.

The chain is built from TRBV9 and TRBJ1-6; D is perhaps TRBD1 (5 bases). The V gene's germline CDR1 is SGDLS and CDR2 YYNGEE. This CDR3 is 16 amino acids long. The ends were cut back, 0 bases at V and 2 bases at J, with 9 bases in the middle. CDR3 sequence reads: CASSVGGVPYNSPLHF. The CDR3 bases are TGTGCCAGCAGCGTAGGGGGGGTCCCCTATAATTCACCCCTCCACTTT.

This clone was recorded once. Written as DNA, the CDR3 is TGTGCCACCAGCAGACACCTCGGGGAAGCTTTCTTT. This translates into CATSRHLGEAFF. The chain is built from TRBV15 and TRBJ1-1, with D unresolved. This CDR3 spans 12 amino acids. Trimming took 2 bases from V and 8 from J, leaving 9 bases between them. The germline gives CDR1 LNHNV, CDR2 YYDKDF (reference sequence).

This clone turned up a few times. The J gene is TRBJ2-7, the V gene TRBV25-1, with D possibly matching TRBD1 (6 bases). The germline V gene has CDR1 MGHDK and CDR2 SYGVNS. CDR3 size: 10 residues. Trimming cost V 8 bases and J 5 bases, with 7 bases left between them. The CDR3 DNA reads TGTGCCAGCGGGGGCAACGAGCAGTACTTC. It encodes CASGGNEQYF.

The J gene is TRBJ2-5, the V gene TRBV2; TRBD1 matches 7 bases. V was pared by 6 bases and J by 2 bases, with 6 bases of the junction left unmatched. Germline-derived CDR1 and CDR2 are SNHLY and FYNNEI. This CDR3 is 14 amino acids long. The CDR3 is CASRYGTVQETQYF. DNA of the CDR3: TGTGCCAGCAGATATGGGACAGTTCAAGAGACCCAGTACTTC.

This clone was counted once. The chain joins TRBV6-6 to TRBJ2-7; D is possibly TRBD1 (6 bases). Germline values: CDR1 MNHNY, CDR2 SVGAGI (reference sequence). The CDR3 contains 15 residues. Trimming took 6 bases from V and 3 from J, leaving 18 bases between them. The CDR3 DNA follows: TGTGCCAGCAGCTCGAGGACTGGACAGCACTACGAGCAGTACTTC. Translating it yields CASSSRTGQHYEQYF.

In this sample, this clone turned up a few times. The chain recombines TRBV10-2 with TRBJ1-1, with a possible D match to TRBD1 (5 bases). Trimming took off 6 bases at V and 2 bases at J, with 10 bases between the two ends. Germline-derived CDR1 and CDR2 are WSHSY and SAAADI. The CDR3 contains 13 residues. CDR3 sequence reads: CASSSQGNTEAFF. CDR3 DNA: TGCGCCAGCAGCAGTCAGGGTAACACTGAAGCTTTCTTT.

V and J are TRBV18 and TRBJ1-6, with a weak D call TRBD1 (6 bases). V lost 2 bases, J lost 7 bases, and 24 bases lay in between. This CDR3 is built from 19 residues. Per germline, CDR1 KGHSH and CDR2 LQKENI. This chain's CDR3 is CASSPIRDTTTIQNSPLHF. In nucleotides, the CDR3 is TGTGCCAGCTCACCAATCCGGGACACAACGACCATCCAGAATTCACCCCTCCACTTT.

The rearrangement links TRBV5-1 to TRBJ2-7; unclear D gene. This CDR3 has 13 amino acids. CDR1 is SGHRS and CDR2 is YFSETQ in the germline V gene. With 2 bases removed from V and 2 bases from J, the gap between germline ends came to 8 bases. CDR3 protein: CASSFYPTYEQYF. The CDR3 DNA reads as TGCGCCAGCAGCTTCTATCCAACCTACGAGCAGTACTTC.

This clone is a singleton in its sample. This chain uses TRBV28 with TRBJ1-2; 7 bases are shared with TRBD1. V lost 5 bases, J lost 6 bases, and 6 bases stayed unmatched. CDR3 length equals 13 residues. Germline CDR1 is MDHEN and CDR2 is SYDVKM. DNA for the CDR3: TGTGCCAGCAGTCCGGCCGGGACAGATGGCTACACCTTC. This sequence encodes CASSPAGTDGYTF.

The chain is built from TRBV9 and TRBJ2-5; TRBD1 agrees at 9 bases. The CDR3 has 16 residues. From germline, CDR1 is SGDLS and CDR2 YYNGEE. The V and J ends lost 3 bases and 4 bases, in that order; junction bases with no gene match: 10. The CDR3 here is CASSEPGQGLRETQYF. As DNA, the CDR3 is TGTGCCAGCAGCGAGCCGGGACAGGGACTTCGAGAGACCCAGTACTTC. Full variable domain (rest looked up from reference TRBV9 and TRBJ2-5): DSGVTQTPKHLITATGQRVTLRCSPRSGDLSVYWYQQSLDQGLQFLIQYYNGEERAKGNILERFSAQQFPDLHSELNLSSLELGDSALYFCASSEPGQGLRETQYFGPGTRLLVL.

Only a few counts were recorded for this clone. The genes are TRBV2 and TRBJ1-1; D is unresolved. Germline V gene lookup returns CDR1 SNHLY and CDR2 FYNNEI. This CDR3 comprises 15 residues. The ends were cut back, 6 bases at V and 1 base at J, with 15 bases in the middle. The CDR3 coding sequence is TGTGCCAGCAGACTTCGACTCGCGGGGAACACTGAAGCTTTCTTT. It translates to CASRLRLAGNTEAFF.